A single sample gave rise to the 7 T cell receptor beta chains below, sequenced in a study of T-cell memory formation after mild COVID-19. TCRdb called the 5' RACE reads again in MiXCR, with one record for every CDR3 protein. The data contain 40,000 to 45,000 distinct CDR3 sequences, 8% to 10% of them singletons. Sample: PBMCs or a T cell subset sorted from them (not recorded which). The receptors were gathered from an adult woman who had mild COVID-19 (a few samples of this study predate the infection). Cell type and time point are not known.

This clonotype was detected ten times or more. The CDR3 here is CASSLELAGGSYEQYF. In DNA form, the CDR3 reads TGCGCCAGCAGCCTTGAACTAGCGGGAGGTTCGTACGAGCAGTACTTC. The V gene is TRBV4-1, the J gene TRBJ2-7; TRBD2 agrees at 12 bases. V lost 4 bases to trimming and J lost 4 bases; unmatched junction nucleotides: 8. Germline CDR1 MGHRA, CDR2 YSYEKL. The CDR3 is 16 amino acids.

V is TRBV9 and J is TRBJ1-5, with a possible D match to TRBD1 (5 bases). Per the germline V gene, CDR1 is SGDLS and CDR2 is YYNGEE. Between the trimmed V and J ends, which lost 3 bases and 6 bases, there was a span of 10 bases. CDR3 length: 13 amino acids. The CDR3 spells CASSELGGQPQHF. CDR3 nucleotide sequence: TGTGCCAGCAGCGAGTTGGGGGGTCAGCCCCAGCATTTT.

The CDR3 DNA is TGTGCCAGCAGCCAAGATCCCCTTTCGGGAGGGCGTTCCGGGGAGCTGTTTTTT. Translating it yields CASSQDPLSGGRSGELFF. The chain couples TRBV4-2 to TRBJ2-2; 8 bases fit TRBD2. The CDR3 covers 18 residues. The V segment lost 0 bases and the J segment 6 bases; nucleotides outside the gene matches: 12. CDR1 and CDR2 (germline): LGHNA, YNFKEQ.

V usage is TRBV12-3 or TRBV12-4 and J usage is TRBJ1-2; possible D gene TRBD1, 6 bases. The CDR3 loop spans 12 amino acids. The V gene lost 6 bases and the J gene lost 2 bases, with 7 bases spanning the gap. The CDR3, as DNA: TGTGCCAGCAGCCAGGGGAACTATGGCTACACCTTC. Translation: CASSQGNYGYTF.

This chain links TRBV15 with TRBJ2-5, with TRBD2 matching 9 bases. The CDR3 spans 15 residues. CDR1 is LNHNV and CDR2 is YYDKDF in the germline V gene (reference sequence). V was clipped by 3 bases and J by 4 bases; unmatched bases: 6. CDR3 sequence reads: CATSSDGTSRETQYF. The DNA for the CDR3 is TGTGCCACCAGCAGCGACGGGACTAGCAGAGAGACCCAGTACTTC.

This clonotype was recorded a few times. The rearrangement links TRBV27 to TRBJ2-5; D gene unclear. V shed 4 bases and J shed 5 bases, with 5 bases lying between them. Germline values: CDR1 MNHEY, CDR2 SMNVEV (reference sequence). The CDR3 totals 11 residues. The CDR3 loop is CASSSRETQYF. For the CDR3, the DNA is TGTGCCAGCAGTTCGAGGGAGACCCAGTACTTC.

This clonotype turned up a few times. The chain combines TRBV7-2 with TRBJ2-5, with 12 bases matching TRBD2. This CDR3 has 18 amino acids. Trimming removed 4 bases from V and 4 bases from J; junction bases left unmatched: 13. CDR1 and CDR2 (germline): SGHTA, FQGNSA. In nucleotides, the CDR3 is TGTGCCAGCAGCTCGAGGACTAGCGGGGTCTCTCGTGTAGAGACCCAGTACTTC. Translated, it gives CASSSRTSGVSRVETQYF.